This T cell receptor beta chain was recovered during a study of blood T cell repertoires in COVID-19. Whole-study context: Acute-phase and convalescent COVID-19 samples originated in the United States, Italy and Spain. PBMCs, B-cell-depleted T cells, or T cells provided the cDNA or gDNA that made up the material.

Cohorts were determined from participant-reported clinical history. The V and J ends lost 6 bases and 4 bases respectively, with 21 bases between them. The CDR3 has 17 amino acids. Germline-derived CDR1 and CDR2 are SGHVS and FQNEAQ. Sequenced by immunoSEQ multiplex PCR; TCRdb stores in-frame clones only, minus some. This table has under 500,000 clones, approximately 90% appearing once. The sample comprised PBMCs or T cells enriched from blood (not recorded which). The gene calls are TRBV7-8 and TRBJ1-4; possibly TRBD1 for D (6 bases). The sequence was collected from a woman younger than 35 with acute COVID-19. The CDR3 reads CASRFSIPGALNEKLFF. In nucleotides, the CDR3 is TGTGCCAGCAGATTTAGCATCCCAGGGGCCCTTAATGAAAAACTGTTTTTT.